This T cell receptor beta chain was identified during a study of blood T cells in healthy people across ages. Turning to the study itself: Per two T cells, about one barcoded beta molecule was captured through template switching.

Through a sample-barcoded 5' primer and a J-beta primer mix, a second PCR was run for roughly 7 to 12 cycles. Carrying 12 random nucleotides, a template-switch adaptor labeled each individual cDNA molecule. TCRdb recomputed calls from the 5' RACE reads with MiXCR, one row per CDR3 protein. Seen here are more than 700,000 distinct CDR3 sequences, about 55% observed once, and the top ten hold roughly two fifths. Sequenced: blood. This TCR was sampled from a man of 80 years or more in good health.

The CDR3 here is CASSVAMDLAGVDTQYF. The DNA for the CDR3 is TGTGCCAGCAGCGTAGCTATGGATCTAGCGGGAGTCGATACGCAGTATTTT. V usage is TRBV9 and J usage is TRBJ2-3; the match to TRBD2 covers 10 bases. This CDR3 comprises 17 residues. Germline V lookup: CDR1 SGDLS, CDR2 YYNGEE. V was clipped by 0 bases and J by 6 bases; unmatched bases: 10.